Listed below are T cell receptor beta chains from one sample, sequenced in a study of cytotoxic CD8 clonotypes in ibrutinib-treated CLL. Sequencing was performed with immunoSEQ multiplex PCR; in TCRdb, only in-frame clones are kept and a portion is missing. The sample includes around 310,000 clones, roughly 85% of them seen just once. The sample was PBMCs, taken before ibrutinib treatment. These receptor sequences come from a human donor with chronic lymphocytic leukemia. The CDR3 runs from the conserved cysteine through the conserved F or W. Each record gives: CDR3 length, J gene, D gene, V gene, clone size, CDR3 DNA, CDR3 protein. The D gene is left open where the match is weak. Clone sizes are given selectively: once, few, many, or a class where the clone is expanded.

>12|TRBJ1-1|.|TRBV29-1|.
TGCAGCGTTGAGGACATGAACACTGAAGCTTTCTTT
CSVEDMNTEAFF
>14|TRBJ1-2|.|TRBV6-6|.
TGTGCCAGCAGTTACCTGACAGAGGACTATGGCTACACCTTC
CASSYLTEDYGYTF
>19|TRBJ2-3|TRBD1|TRBV29-1|.
TGCAGCGTTGATCGCCTGACCGGGACAGGGGATGGAGACACAGATACGCAGTATTTT
CSVDRLTGTGDGDTDTQYF
>15|TRBJ2-7|TRBD1|TRBV27|.
TGTGCCAGCAGTCCCAGGGACAGGGGGTTTAACGAGCAGTACTTC
CASSPRDRGFNEQYF
>11|TRBJ2-7|TRBD1|TRBV5-4|.
TGTGCCAGCAGCGGGACAGGACGGCAGTACTTC
CASSGTGRQYF
>14|TRBJ2-5|TRBD2|TRBV6-5|once
TGTGCCAGCAGTTTCCGGGAGGCTTGGGAGACCCAGTACTTC
CASSFREAWETQYF
>16|TRBJ2-2|.|TRBV5-6|.
TGTGCCAGCAGCACAACCATGTCAGGAGGGCCTCTGGAGCTGTTTTTT
CASSTTMSGGPLELFF
>16|TRBJ2-5|TRBD2|TRBV9|.
TGTGCCAGCAGCAAAAGAGCGGGAGGGCCTGGAGAGACCCAGTACTTC
CASSKRAGGPGETQYF
>13|TRBJ1-5|TRBD1|TRBV30|.
TGTGCCTGGTCCGGGACAGGGAGTCAGCCCCAGCATTTT
CAWSGTGSQPQHF
>14|TRBJ2-3|TRBD1|TRBV4-1|.
TGCGCCAGCAGACAGGGGGCGTGGGCAGATACGCAGTATTTT
CASRQGAWADTQYF
>15|TRBJ2-7|.|TRBV5-6|.
TGTGCCAGCAGCCCTCCCCTCGCGGGATACTACGAGCAGTACTTC
CASSPPLAGYYEQYF
>16|TRBJ2-5|.|TRBV27|.
TGTGCCAGCAGTTTAAACCCCACTAGATACGGAGAGACCCAGTACTTC
CASSLNPTRYGETQYF
>14|TRBJ1-2|.|TRBV2|.
TGTGCCAGCAGTGAAACTAGGACTAACTATGGCTACACCTTC
CASSETRTNYGYTF
>14|TRBJ2-7|.|TRBV7-2|few
TGTGCCAGCAGCTTAGGGCGGAGCTCCTACGAGCAGTACTTC
CASSLGRSSYEQYF
>14|TRBJ1-1|.|TRBV6-5|.
TGTGCCAGCACTCCTTGGCAAACGAACACTGAAGCTTTCTTT
CASTPWQTNTEAFF
>16|TRBJ1-2|.|TRBV1|.
TGCACCAGCAGCCAAGCCGAGGAGCACGGGGACTATGGCTACACCTTC
CTSSQAEEHGDYGYTF
>13|TRBJ2-7|.|TRBV7-2|.
TGTGCCAGCAGACGACAAGGAGGTGGCGAGCAGTACTTC
CASRRQGGGEQYF
>17|TRBJ2-1|TRBD1|TRBV11-2|.
TGTGCCAGCAGCCCCGACCCCGGGACAGGGGGCATCAATGAGCAGTTCTTC
CASSPDPGTGGINEQFF
>13|TRBJ2-5|.|TRBV30|once
TGTGCCTGGAGTGTACAGAAACAAGAGACCCAGTACTTC
CAWSVQKQETQYF
>17|TRBJ2-1|TRBD2|TRBV19|.
TGTGCCAGTAGTATCCGCGGGACTAGCGGGAGTTTGAATGAGCAGTTCTTC
CASSIRGTSGSLNEQFF
>17|TRBJ1-2|TRBD1|TRBV18|.
TGTGCCAGCTCACCCTCCGGACAGGGGCCTTTTTTCTATGGCTACACCTTC
CASSPSGQGPFFYGYTF
>10|TRBJ2-5|.|TRBV25-1|.
TGTGCCAGCGGCGCGGGGACCCAGTACTTC
CASGAGTQYF
>13|TRBJ2-7|.|TRBV6-5|.
TGTGCCAGCAAAAAGGGACCGAGCTACGAGCAGTACTTC
CASKKGPSYEQYF
>14|TRBJ1-5|.|TRBV15|.
TGTGCCACCAGCAGAGGTGAATCAAATCAGCCCCAGCATTTT
CATSRGESNQPQHF
>15|TRBJ1-2|.|TRBV28|.
TGTGCCAGCAGTGCGCCAGGGAGCAGGGTCTATGGCTACACCTTC
CASSAPGSRVYGYTF
>15|TRBJ2-2|TRBD2|TRBV6-1|.
TGTGCCAGCAGTAGCGGGAGGACGGTCACCGGGGAGCTGTTTTTT
CASSSGRTVTGELFF
>13|TRBJ2-5|.|TRBV30|.
TGTGCCTGGGCCCCGGGGGGCGAGAGGACCCAGTACTTC
CAWAPGGERTQYF
>17|TRBJ2-1|TRBD2|TRBV7-6|.
TGTGCCAGCAGCTTAGAGGTAGCGGGGAACTCCTACAATGAGCAGTTCTTC
CASSLEVAGNSYNEQFF
>18|TRBJ2-3|.|TRBV30|.
TGTGCCTGGAGTGTATCGGGCCTGGGGGCAGGGGTCGGGGTTACGCAGTATTTT
CAWSVSGLGAGVGVTQYF
>16|TRBJ2-7|TRBD2|TRBV7-2|.
TGTGTCAGCAGCTTAGGACTAGCGGGAGGGTCCTACGAGCAGTACTTC
CVSSLGLAGGSYEQYF
>13|TRBJ2-7|TRBD2|TRBV4-1|.
TGCGCCAGCAGCCATGCGGGAGGGAACGAGCAGTACTTC
CASSHAGGNEQYF
>15|TRBJ2-1|.|TRBV30|.
TGTGCCTGGAGTTTCGGGGACAAGTCCTACAATGAGCAGTTCTTC
CAWSFGDKSYNEQFF
>16|TRBJ2-5|TRBD2|TRBV10-3|.
TGTGCCATCAGTGAGCGACTAGCGGGAGTAAGGGAGACCCAGTACTTC
CAISERLAGVRETQYF
>14|TRBJ2-6|.|TRBV28|.
TGTGCCAGCAGTTTTATCAGACGGGTGGACGTCCTGACTTTC
CASSFIRRVDVLTF
>13|TRBJ1-1|TRBD1|TRBV19|.
TGTGCCAGTAGTTTCACAGGGGGGACTGAAGCTTTCTTT
CASSFTGGTEAFF
>18|TRBJ2-7|TRBD2|TRBV5-1|.
TGCGCCAGCAGCTTGGCGGGTCGGGCTAGCGGGAGGACCTACGAGCAGTACTTC
CASSLAGRASGRTYEQYF
>15|TRBJ2-7|.|TRBV5-6|.
TGTGCCAGCAGCGGCCTGGGACCGCTCGTTTACGAGCAGTACTTC
CASSGLGPLVYEQYF
>19|TRBJ2-1|.|TRBV27|.
TGTGCCAGCAGTTTACGGGGGTACCCTAGCGCGTCCTCCTACAATGAGCAGTTCTTC
CASSLRGYPSASSYNEQFF
>16|TRBJ1-1|.|TRBV2|.
TGTGCCAGCAGTTCCCGACAGGTGTCTCGGAACACTGAAGCTTTCTTT
CASSSRQVSRNTEAFF
>14|TRBJ2-7|TRBD1|TRBV11-2|.
TGTGCCAGCAGCTTAGCTAGGGGGCCTTACGAGCAGTACTTC
CASSLARGPYEQYF
>16|TRBJ2-3|TRBD1|TRBV29-1|.
TGCAGCGTTGAAGTGAATCCAGGGGGTAGCACAGATACGCAGTATTTT
CSVEVNPGGSTDTQYF
>17|TRBJ2-2|.|TRBV7-8|few
TGTGCCACCCGTAGCCGGGCCCCGGGGGATGGCACCGGGGAGCTGTTTTTT
CATRSRAPGDGTGELFF
>11|TRBJ2-5|.|TRBV28|.
TGTGCCAGCAGTCCAGAGGGGACCCAGTACTTC
CASSPEGTQYF
>18|TRBJ2-3|TRBD2|TRBV4-2|.
TGTGCCAGCAGCCAAGCCCGGACTAGCGGGACACGAGGAGATACGCAGTATTTT
CASSQARTSGTRGDTQYF
>14|TRBJ2-7|.|TRBV7-3|.
TGTGCCAGCAGCTTAGACAGGTACTCCTACGAGCAGTACTTC
CASSLDRYSYEQYF
>14|TRBJ2-3|.|TRBV29-1|.
TGCAGCGTTGGTGGCCGCTTAGCACCAGATACGCAGTATTTT
CSVGGRLAPDTQYF
>14|TRBJ1-1|.|TRBV12-5|.
TGTGCTAGTGGTTTGGTACACAAGAACACTGAAGCTTTCTTT
CASGLVHKNTEAFF
>15|TRBJ2-1|TRBD2|TRBV10-3|.
TGTGCCATCAGTGAGGTAGCGGGAGAGGGAAATGAGCAGTTCTTC
CAISEVAGEGNEQFF
>14|TRBJ2-7|.|TRBV5-1|.
TGCGCCAGCAGCCTCCGGGACGGAACCTACGAGCAGTACTTC
CASSLRDGTYEQYF
>15|TRBJ2-7|.|TRBV6-6|.
TGTGCCAGCAGCTATATCGACGGAAGCTCCTACGAGCAGTACTTC
CASSYIDGSSYEQYF
>15|TRBJ2-3|TRBD2|TRBV9|.
TGTGCCAGCAGCGTGAGAACGGGAGGTTCGGATACGCAGTATTTT
CASSVRTGGSDTQYF
>15|TRBJ1-5|TRBD1|TRBV28|few
TGTGCCAGCAGGGCGGGACAGTACCCAAATCAGCCCCAGCATTTT
CASRAGQYPNQPQHF